Described below is a single TCR beta chain sequence and its context. The antigen is undetermined. This record comes from a study of cytomegalovirus exposure and HLA in healthy donors. PCR was performed using 60 Vbeta and 13 Jbeta primers. Measured with immunoSEQ multiplex PCR; TCRdb has only the in-frame clones, and not every one. The sample includes roughly 88,000 clones. Findings of the study overall: Specificity for CMV antigens was confirmed in vitro for a few of the CMV-associated chains. Cytomegalovirus association was listed for 170 or so TCR beta chains.

Germline CDR1 LGHNA, CDR2 YSLEER. CDR3 length: 15 residues. Germline trimming cut 1 base from V and 8 bases from J; bases unmatched to any gene: 7. Sequencing used PBMCs. The receptor was derived from a man aged 50 to 60 in good health and CMV-seropositive. The chain is built from TRBV4-3 and TRBJ1-2; 10 nucleotides align to TRBD1. In nucleotides, the CDR3 is TGCGCCAGCAGCCAAGCCTTGACAGGGGGCTGGGGCTACACCTTC. Translation: CASSQALTGGWGYTF.